One sample yielded the 26 T cell receptor beta chains listed below, sequenced in a study of T cells after somatic rescue of genetic block. Measured with immunoSEQ multiplex PCR; TCRdb has only the in-frame clones, and not every one. There are about 110,000 clones in the sample; 75% to 95% occur only once, and roughly 1.5% lies in the top ten. Source material: peripheral blood mononuclear cells (PBMCs). These receptors all come from a woman aged 18 to 35.

The genes are TRBV19 and TRBJ2-3, with 11 bases aligning to TRBD1. Germline-derived CDR1 and CDR2 are LNHDA and SQIVND (reference sequence). Trimming removed 5 bases from V and 6 bases from J; junction bases left unmatched: 7. The CDR3 extends over 15 amino acids. The CDR3 sequence is CASSLPGQGGDTQYF. The CDR3 coding sequence is TGTGCCAGTAGTCTTCCGGGACAGGGGGGGGATACGCAGTATTTT.

V usage is TRBV9 and J usage is TRBJ2-2; 8 nucleotides line up with TRBD1. The CDR3 loop spans 15 amino acids. Germline CDR1 SGDLS, CDR2 YYNGEE. With V trimmed by 3 bases and J by 5 bases, 6 bases remained unmatched. CDR3 sequence reads: CASSATGAGTGELFF. The CDR3 bases are TGTGCCAGCAGCGCGACAGGGGCGGGGACCGGGGAGCTGTTTTTT.

The rearrangement uses TRBV6-1 and TRBJ1-5, with D unresolved. The V end was cut by 4 bases, the J end by 3 bases, with 7 bases between. Looked up from germline, CDR1 is MNHNS and CDR2 is SASEGT. The CDR3 has 13 amino acids. The CDR3 is CASSVSNNQPQHF. Written as DNA, the CDR3 is TGTGCCAGCAGTGTTAGTAACAATCAGCCCCAGCATTTT.

V usage is TRBV10-3 and J usage is TRBJ1-2; D is ambiguous. Germline V gene sequence: CDR1 ENHRY, CDR2 SYGVKD. The CDR3 spans 12 residues. The V gene lost 8 bases and the J gene lost 4 bases, with 11 bases spanning the gap. The CDR3 bases are TGTGCCATCGGTGGTCGAGGCTATGGCTACACCTTC. This gives the protein CAIGGRGYGYTF.

The chain employs TRBV5-1 and TRBJ1-6; D is uncertain. Germline lookup yields CDR1 SGHRS and CDR2 YFSETQ. V lost 4 bases and J 5 bases, leaving 7 bases between the germline ends. This CDR3 comprises 13 residues. The CDR3: CASSLEDNSPLHF. CDR3 nucleotide sequence: TGCGCCAGCAGCCTCGAGGATAATTCACCCCTCCACTTT.

This clone has a single count. The rearrangement links TRBV7-2 to TRBJ2-7; D may be TRBD1 (5 bases). This CDR3 contains 12 residues. Germline CDR1 reads SGHTA; CDR2 reads FQGNSA. The ends were cut back, 3 bases at V and 6 bases at J, with 9 bases in the middle. The CDR3, as DNA: TGTGCCAGCAGCTTTGACAGAGGCGAGCAGTACTTC. Encoded protein: CASSFDRGEQYF. Based on the CDR3 plus reference TRBV7-2 and TRBJ2-7, the full variable domain is GAGVSQSPSNKVTEKGKDVELRCDPISGHTALYWYRQSLGQGLEFLIYFQGNSAPDKSGLPSDRFSAERTGGSVSTLTIQRTQQEDSAVYLCASSFDRGEQYFGPGTRLTVT.

V and J are TRBV9 and TRBJ2-7; tentatively, D is TRBD2 (5 bases). Between the trimmed V and J ends, which lost 4 bases and 5 bases, there was a span of 22 bases. The CDR3 covers 16 residues. Germline V lookup: CDR1 SGDLS, CDR2 YYNGEE. CDR3 sequence reads: CASSPGYWQSGDEQYF. The DNA of the CDR3 is TGTGCCAGCAGCCCGGGGTATTGGCAGTCTGGGGACGAGCAGTACTTC.

The CDR3 coding sequence is TGCGCCAGCAGCCAAGATTTGGGCAGGATGTCTGAAGCTTTCTTT. Its translation is CASSQDLGRMSEAFF. The chain couples TRBV4-3 to TRBJ1-1; D is uncertain. Between the trimmed V and J ends, which lost 0 bases and 6 bases, there was a span of 14 bases. The CDR3 spans 15 residues. Germline lookup yields CDR1 LGHNA and CDR2 YSLEER.

This chain joins TRBV7-2 and TRBJ1-1; D gene unclear. The germline V and J ends were trimmed by 2 bases and 1 base, with 8 bases remaining between them. There are 14 residues in the CDR3. Germline-derived CDR1 and CDR2 are SGHTA and FQGNSA. The CDR3 DNA is TGTGCCAGCAGCTTAATGGTGGGGAACACTGAAGCTTTCTTT. It encodes CASSLMVGNTEAFF.

The chain uses TRBV4-3 and TRBJ2-7, with no clear D. Germline V CDR1 and CDR2: LGHNA, YSLEER. V lost 1 base, J lost 3 bases, and 10 bases lay in between. The CDR3 totals 14 residues. CDR3 nucleotides: TGCGCCAGCAGCCAAGGACATGAGTTCTACGAGCAGTACTTC. Translation: CASSQGHEFYEQYF.

This chain uses TRBV27 with TRBJ2-1; either TRBD1 or TRBD2 may supply D (5 bases each). The germline CDR1 and CDR2 sequences are MNHEY and SMNVEV (reference sequence). The CDR3 extends over 13 amino acids. Between the trimmed V and J ends, which lost 3 bases and 14 bases, there was a span of 17 bases. The CDR3, as DNA: TGTGCCAGCAGTTTCCACGACAAGGGGAGCGAGTTCTTC. Translating gives CASSFHDKGSEFF.

V and J are TRBV11-2 and TRBJ2-1, with unresolved D. CDR1 is SGHAT, CDR2 FQNNGV, per germline. The length of the CDR3 is 15 residues. Trimming removed 1 base from V and 2 bases from J, with 9 bases in between. The CDR3 protein is CASSLGEWAYNEQFF. The CDR3 DNA reads as TGTGCCAGCAGCTTAGGAGAGTGGGCCTACAATGAGCAGTTCTTC. The variable domain in full, completed from reference TRBV11-2 and TRBJ2-1, reads EAGVAQSPRYKIIEKRQSVAFWCNPISGHATLYWYQQILGQGPKLLIQFQNNGVVDDSQLPKDRFSAERLKGVDSTLKIQPAKLEDSAVYLCASSLGEWAYNEQFFGPGTRLTVL.

V and J are TRBV5-1 and TRBJ2-3; D unclear. CDR1 and CDR2 (germline): SGHRS, YFSETQ. V gave up 7 bases and J gave up 5 bases, with 14 bases separating them. This CDR3 has 13 amino acids. As DNA, the CDR3 is TGCGCCAGCGCCGATGGGCCTGGAGATACGCAGTATTTT. Its translation: CASADGPGDTQYF.

In this sample, this clone turned up once. The J gene is TRBJ1-1, the V gene TRBV19; D is possibly TRBD1 (6 bases). This CDR3 has 15 amino acids. Germline values: CDR1 LNHDA, CDR2 SQIVND (reference sequence). V lost 6 bases, J lost 0 bases, and 14 bases lay in between. The DNA for the CDR3 is TGTGCCAGTAGAGGGGGTAGGAACATGAACACTGAAGCTTTCTTT. Amino acids: CASRGGRNMNTEAFF.

The chain combines TRBV28 with TRBJ1-5; D unresolved. CDR1 and CDR2 from the germline V gene are MDHEN and SYDVKM. Trimming took 5 bases from V and 7 from J, leaving 18 bases between them. This CDR3 spans 15 amino acids. CDR3 DNA: TGTGCCAGCAGTCCCTTTTTGCTGACCAGGCAGCCCCAGCATTTT. Translating it yields CASSPFLLTRQPQHF.

The rearrangement joins TRBV4-3 to TRBJ2-2, with TRBD1 matching 8 bases. The length of the CDR3 is 14 residues. Germline trimming cut 7 bases from V and 7 bases from J; bases unmatched to any gene: 8. The germline gives CDR1 LGHNA, CDR2 YSLEER. The CDR3 DNA follows: TGCGCCAGCACCCCGGACAGGGCGATCGGGGAGCTGTTTTTT. The encoded protein is CASTPDRAIGELFF.

The rearrangement joins TRBV10-3 to TRBJ1-2; D might be TRBD1 (6 bases). The CDR3 spans 12 residues. V gave up 10 bases and J gave up 2 bases, with 11 bases separating them. Germline CDR1 is ENHRY and CDR2 is SYGVKD. The CDR3 region is CANGGQNYGYTF. The CDR3 nucleotides read TGTGCCAATGGGGGGCAGAACTATGGCTACACCTTC.

The chain recombines TRBV10-2 with TRBJ1-1; D perhaps matches TRBD1 (5 bases). Per the germline V gene, CDR1 is WSHSY and CDR2 is SAAADI. The CDR3 length is 13 residues. V dropped 5 bases and J dropped 1 base, with 8 bases sitting between them. The CDR3 bases are TGCGCCAGCAGTATGCAGGGGAACACTGAAGCTTTCTTT. This encodes CASSMQGNTEAFF.

This chain uses TRBV30 with TRBJ2-7; D is ambiguous. The CDR3 runs 14 residues. CDR1 is GTSNPN, CDR2 SVGIG, per germline (reference sequence). V was cut by 3 bases and J by 1 base, with 13 bases left in between. CDR3 coding DNA: TGTGCCTGGAGCGACCGCGATAGTTCCTACGAGCAGTACTTC. It translates to CAWSDRDSSYEQYF.

The chain uses TRBV11-2 and TRBJ2-1, with 7 bases aligning to TRBD2. With 2 bases clipped from V and 9 bases from J, the junction kept 19 bases outside the gene matches. In germline, CDR1 is SGHAT, CDR2 FQNNGV. The CDR3 extends over 18 amino acids. The CDR3 DNA is TGTGCCAGCAGCTTATCTGTTCTCTCCGGGTCGCCGGGAGGTGAGCAGTTCTTC. Amino acid sequence: CASSLSVLSGSPGGEQFF.

The rearrangement links TRBV18 to TRBJ2-2; tentatively, D is TRBD1 or TRBD2 (6 bases each). In germline, CDR1 is KGHSH, CDR2 LQKENI. Trimming shortened V by 1 base and J by 2 bases, and 14 bases separated the two germline ends. The CDR3 runs to 17 residues. DNA for the CDR3: TGTGCCAGCTCACCACAAGGCGGGACACTTAACACCGGGGAGCTGTTTTTT. Protein product: CASSPQGGTLNTGELFF.

The V call is TRBV5-1, the J call TRBJ1-4; the D is unclear. Germline V lookup: CDR1 SGHRS, CDR2 YFSETQ. With 1 base removed from V and 5 bases from J, the gap between germline ends came to 9 bases. The CDR3 loop spans 14 amino acids. CDR3: CASSLSGPNEKLFF. In nucleotides, the CDR3 is TGCGCCAGCAGCTTGTCAGGTCCAAATGAAAAACTGTTTTTT.

This chain links TRBV2 with TRBJ1-6; D not certain. This CDR3 has 12 amino acids. Germline values: CDR1 SNHLY, CDR2 FYNNEI. Trimming shortened V by 1 base and J by 14 bases, and 9 bases separated the two germline ends. CDR3 nucleotide sequence: TGTGCCAGCAGTGAAGACTGGTTCACCCTCCACTTT. This gives the protein CASSEDWFTLHF.

The CDR3 is CASSVGVRDRSTGELFF. The CDR3 DNA sequence: TGTGCCAGCAGTGTCGGGGTGAGGGACAGGAGCACCGGGGAGCTGTTTTTT. The chain joins TRBV2 to TRBJ2-2, with 8 bases identical to TRBD1. This CDR3 contains 17 residues. The germline CDR1 and CDR2 sequences are SNHLY and FYNNEI. V shed 4 bases and J 4 bases; nucleotides not matched to a gene: 11.

To note about this clone: Other DNA sequences in this sample translate to the same CDR3. The chain has TRBV30 and TRBJ2-5; the D gene is possibly TRBD1 (5 bases). Trimming took 0 bases from V and 4 from J, leaving 9 bases between them. Germline CDR1 GTSNPN, CDR2 SVGIG (reference sequence). This CDR3 is 13 amino acids long. The CDR3 DNA is TGTGCCTGGAGTGTTAGGGGTTTAGAGACCCAGTACTTC. Translation: CAWSVRGLETQYF.

This clone was counted a single time. The CDR3 protein is CASSLIVGQGIGYTF. In DNA form, the CDR3 reads TGTGCCAGCAGCTTAATAGTAGGACAGGGGATTGGCTACACCTTC. J is TRBJ1-2 and V is TRBV7-9, with 9 bases aligning to TRBD1. With 2 bases clipped from V and 7 bases from J, the junction kept 8 bases outside the gene matches. This CDR3 contains 15 residues. Germline CDR1 and CDR2: SEHNR and FQNEAQ (reference sequence).